One T cell receptor beta chain is described in this entry. Antigen: not known. The entry originates in a study of CD8 T cells in ankylosing spondylitis. The ends were cut back, 1 base at V and 0 bases at J, with 16 bases in the middle. Per germline, CDR1 MNHEY and CDR2 SMNVEV (reference sequence). This CDR3 has 18 amino acids. Libraries for TCR beta were made by quantitative 5'-RACE with molecular barcodes. TCRdb analysed the 5' RACE reads with MiXCR anew, one entry per CDR3 protein. Of approximately 550,000 distinct CDR3 sequences listed, 9.5% to 15% are singletons. General study findings and limits: Some of these motif variants have turned up before, in reports on reactive arthritis synovial fluid and blood. It appeared that ankylosing spondylitis blood was characterized by a TCR beta motif of several highly homologous variants. Disease-linked clones bore a CD8+ phenotype and were relatively rare in peripheral blood.

J is TRBJ1-5 and V is TRBV27; a possible D gene is TRBD1 (6 bases). Sequenced: blood, either unsorted or a sorted T cell fraction (not recorded which). The clonotype was recovered from a male donor with ankylosing spondylitis. Here the CDR3 reads CASSLFPMTGYSNQPQHF. DNA of the CDR3: TGTGCCAGCAGTTTATTCCCCATGACAGGTTATAGCAATCAGCCCCAGCATTTT.